The T cell receptor beta chain under discussion was sequenced for a study of blood T cell repertoires in COVID-19. Data came from immunoSEQ multiplex PCR; TCRdb stores just in-frame clones and leaves some out. Of roughly 210,000 clones listed, around 80% are singletons. Those enrolled in Seattle joined during active infection and were followed longitudinally afterward. This CDR3 is 17 amino acids long. V dropped 5 bases and J dropped 0; count of bases not matched to a gene: 10. In germline, CDR1 is SGHTA, CDR2 FQGNSA. This chain links TRBV7-2 with TRBJ1-3; 7 positions match TRBD1. The source of this sequence is an elderly woman with COVID-19, enrolled during active disease. The sequenced sample consisted of peripheral blood. This chain's CDR3 is CASSLLQGTISGNTIYF. The CDR3 DNA reads TGTGCCAGCAGCCTATTACAGGGGACAATCTCTGGAAACACCATATATTTT.